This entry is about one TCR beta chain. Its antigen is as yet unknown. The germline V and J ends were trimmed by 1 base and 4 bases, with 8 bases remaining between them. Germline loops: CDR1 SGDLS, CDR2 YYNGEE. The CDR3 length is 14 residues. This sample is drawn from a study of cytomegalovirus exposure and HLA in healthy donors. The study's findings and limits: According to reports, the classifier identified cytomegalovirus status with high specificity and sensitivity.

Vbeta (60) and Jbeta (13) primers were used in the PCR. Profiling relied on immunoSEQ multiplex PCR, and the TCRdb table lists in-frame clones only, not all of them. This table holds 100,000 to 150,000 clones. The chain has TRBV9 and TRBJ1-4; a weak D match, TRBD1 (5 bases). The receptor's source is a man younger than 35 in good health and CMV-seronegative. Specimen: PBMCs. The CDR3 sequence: CASSVTGLNEKLFF. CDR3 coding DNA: TGTGCCAGCAGCGTAACAGGCCTTAATGAAAAACTGTTTTTT. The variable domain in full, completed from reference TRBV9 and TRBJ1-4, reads DSGVTQTPKHLITATGQRVTLRCSPRSGDLSVYWYQQSLDQGLQFLIQYYNGEERAKGNILERFSAQQFPDLHSELNLSSLELGDSALYFCASSVTGLNEKLFFGSGTQLSVL.